The present TCR beta chain was sequenced within a study of T cells in localized non-small cell lung cancer. V lost 5 bases and J lost 15, with 17 bases in between. The CDR3 runs 12 residues. The germline V gene encodes CDR1 SGHTA and CDR2 FQGNSA. About this clone itself: Its antigen remains unknown.

Clones were read by immunoSEQ multiplex PCR, and TCRdb kept only the in-frame ones, dropping some. The sample contains 30,000 to 35,000 clones, 93% of which appear only once. Whole-study findings and limits: Paired adjacent lung recovered a median approximately 62 of the top 100 tumor clones. Tumor trailed uninvolved adjacent lung in T cell clonality, which peaked there.

Source: peripheral blood, taken before any cancer treatment. The rearrangement uses TRBV7-2 and TRBJ2-1; tentative D call: TRBD2 (5 bases). The origin of this receptor is a female donor at least 60 years old with stage I lung adenocarcinoma. In nucleotides, the CDR3 is TGTGCCAGCAGCAGCTCCCGGGGTGGTTGGTTCTTC. Protein sequence: CASSSSRGGWFF.